Listed below are T cell receptor beta chains from one sample, sequenced in a study of CD8+ T cells in alopecia areata. The table came from immunoSEQ multiplex PCR; TCRdb's copy has only in-frame clones and leaves some out. The data show 120,000 to 150,000 clones, roughly 50% seen once. The sequenced material came from CD4+ T cells sorted from blood. These receptors originate from a human donor with alopecia areata. The CDR3 runs from the conserved cysteine through the conserved F or W. A D gene is named only where the DNA matches it firmly. Clone size is not always given. Where it is, it says once, few, many or a class for expanded clones.

J | V | D | size | DNA | CDR3
TRBJ2-3 | TRBV7-9 | TRBD2 | NA | TGTGCCAGCAGCTCAACTAGCGAAGGCACAGATACGCAGTATTTT | CASSSTSEGTDTQYF
TRBJ2-7 | TRBV29-1 | NA | NA | TGCAGCGTCGCCCTGACAGTTGATGCCCACGAGCAGTACTTC | CSVALTVDAHEQYF
TRBJ2-1 | TRBV6-6 | NA | few | TGTGCCAGCAGTTTGTCAGGGGAGCAGTTCTTC | CASSLSGEQFF
TRBJ2-4 | TRBV11-2 | NA | few | TGTGCCAGCAGCTTAGACGGAGCTACCAAAAACATTCAGTACTTC | CASSLDGATKNIQYF
TRBJ2-4 | TRBV29-1 | NA | few | TGCAGCGTTGAAGATCCGTACAGCATAGCCAAAAACATTCAGTACTTC | CSVEDPYSIAKNIQYF
TRBJ2-1 | TRBV6-5 | NA | once | TGTGCCAGCAGTTACTCTACCGGACTTTACAACAATGAGCAGTTCTTC | CASSYSTGLYNNEQFF
TRBJ2-7 | TRBV25-1 | NA | few | TGTGCCAGCAGTCCCGGGACCAGCTACGAGCAGTACTTC | CASSPGTSYEQYF
TRBJ2-7 | TRBV7-3 | NA | NA | TGTGCCAGCAGGTACCTAGCGAGCCTTGGGTCCTACGAGCAGTACTTC | CASRYLASLGSYEQYF
TRBJ2-3 | TRBV2 | TRBD1 | NA | TGTGCCAGCAGGGAGGACAGGGGGAACACAGATACGCAGTATTTT | CASREDRGNTDTQYF
TRBJ2-7 | TRBV5-4 | NA | NA | TGTGCCAGCAGCTTGGAGGGGACCGGCGCCTACGAGCAGTACTTC | CASSLEGTGAYEQYF
TRBJ2-5 | TRBV7-9 | NA | NA | TGTGCCAGCAGCCCCCTGACAGGACAAGAGACCCAGTACTTC | CASSPLTGQETQYF
TRBJ1-2 | TRBV29-1 | NA | NA | TGCAGCGTGCACGGAGGGCAGGGAGGCTACACCTTC | CSVHGGQGGYTF
TRBJ2-7 | TRBV2 | NA | NA | TGTGCCAGCAGCAACGGCCCCGGGACAACCTACGAGCAGTACTTC | CASSNGPGTTYEQYF
TRBJ2-3 | TRBV5-1 | TRBD2 | NA | TGCGCCAGCAGCTTGCCTAGCGGGAGGGCCGATACGCAGTATTTT | CASSLPSGRADTQYF
TRBJ2-1 | TRBV5-1 | NA | NA | TGCGCCAGCAGCTTGCGTCAGGGACTCAGTGAGCAGTTCTTC | CASSLRQGLSEQFF
TRBJ1-1 | TRBV30 | TRBD1 | NA | TGTGCCTGGAGTGTACAGGGGGCCCCTGAAGCTTTCTTT | CAWSVQGAPEAFF
TRBJ2-5 | TRBV5-1 | NA | NA | TGCGCCAGCAGCTTGGAAGGGTACCAAGAGACCCAGTACTTC | CASSLEGYQETQYF
TRBJ1-1 | TRBV18 | NA | NA | TGTGCCAGCTCGCGGGGGTTGAACACTGAAGCTTTCTTT | CASSRGLNTEAFF
TRBJ2-5 | TRBV7-3 | NA | NA | TGTGCCAGCAGCACGGACAGTGAACGTCGGGGGACCCAGTACTTC | CASSTDSERRGTQYF
TRBJ2-1 | TRBV2 | TRBD2 | NA | TGTGCCAGCAGACAAAATAGCGGGAGCTCCTACAATGAGCAGTTCTTC | CASRQNSGSSYNEQFF
TRBJ1-2 | TRBV6-6 | NA | NA | TGTGCCAGCAGTACCTGGACAGCTAACTATGGCTACACCTTC | CASSTWTANYGYTF
TRBJ2-7 | TRBV29-1 | TRBD1 | few | TGCAGCGTGGTCCGGGACAGGCTGCCCTACGAGCAGTACTTC | CSVVRDRLPYEQYF
TRBJ2-1 | TRBV7-9 | TRBD2 | NA | TGTGCCAGCAGCATAAGGACTAGCTACAATGAGCAGTTCTTC | CASSIRTSYNEQFF
TRBJ1-1 | TRBV30 | NA | NA | TGTGCCTGGAGTACCCAGCAGAACACTGAAGCTTTCTTT | CAWSTQQNTEAFF
TRBJ1-5 | TRBV2 | NA | NA | TGTGCCAGCAGTGTAGAGGGGTACGGCAATCAGCCCCAGCATTTT | CASSVEGYGNQPQHF
TRBJ2-5 | TRBV2 | NA | NA | TGTGCCGCAGCCGTTCAAGAGACCCAGTACTTC | CAAAVQETQYF
TRBJ2-1 | TRBV28 | TRBD1 | NA | TGTGCCAGCAGTTTACCATTCGGACAGGGGGCTTACAATGAGCAGTTCTTC | CASSLPFGQGAYNEQFF
TRBJ2-2 | TRBV28 | NA | few | TGTGCCCTGGGGGCTAACACCGGGGAGCTGTTTTTT | CALGANTGELFF
TRBJ2-7 | TRBV11-2 | NA | NA | TGTGCCAGCAGCTTAGGAGGACTCGGATCCCACTCAACCCCCTACGAGCAGTACTTC | CASSLGGLGSHSTPYEQYF
TRBJ2-2 | TRBV25-1 | NA | NA | TGTGCCAGCAGTCCCGGTGCGGGCGGGAACACCGGGGAGCTGTTTTTT | CASSPGAGGNTGELFF
TRBJ2-5 | TRBV30 | TRBD1 | NA | TGTGCCTGGAGTGTGGCCGGGACAGGTACCCAGTACTTC | CAWSVAGTGTQYF
TRBJ2-1 | TRBV28 | NA | few | TGTGCCAGCAGTTCCACTAGAAGGCGGGTCCGCTCCTACAATGAGCAGTTCTTC | CASSSTRRRVRSYNEQFF
TRBJ2-1 | TRBV28 | NA | few | TGTGCCAGCAGTTTCGGCAGGTATGAAGGGGGCAATGAGCAGTTCTTC | CASSFGRYEGGNEQFF
TRBJ2-3 | TRBV11-2 | NA | NA | TGTGCCAGCAGCGTCGGACTTTTCACAGATACGCAGTATTTT | CASSVGLFTDTQYF
TRBJ2-6 | TRBV9 | NA | NA | TGTGCCAGCAGAGAATCTGGGGCCAACGTCCTGACTTTC | CASRESGANVLTF
TRBJ2-7 | TRBV5-1 | NA | NA | TGCGCCAGCAGCCAGGGGGGCTACGAGCAGTACTTC | CASSQGGYEQYF
TRBJ1-2 | TRBV18 | TRBD1 | NA | TGTGCCAGCTCACCACTCCAGGGGGCGCGAGGCTACACCTTC | CASSPLQGARGYTF
TRBJ2-2 | TRBV5-1 | NA | few | TGCGCCAGCAGCCCGGACAGTGTCGGGGAGCTGTTTTTT | CASSPDSVGELFF
TRBJ1-5 | TRBV29-1 | NA | few | TGCAGCGTATCTCCCGACGGCGACGGTCAGCCCCAGCATTTT | CSVSPDGDGQPQHF
TRBJ1-1 | TRBV16 | NA | NA | TGTGCCAGCAGCCCCAGGGGTAGCGCTTTCTTT | CASSPRGSAFF
TRBJ1-1 | TRBV30 | NA | NA | TGTGCCTGGAGGCCAGCCACTGAAGCTTTCTTT | CAWRPATEAFF
TRBJ1-2 | TRBV5-1 | NA | NA | TGCGCCAGCAGCTTTCAAGGGTTAGGGGATGGCTACACCTTC | CASSFQGLGDGYTF
TRBJ1-3 | TRBV23-1 | TRBD1 | few | TGCGCCAGCAGTCACAGGACAGGGGGAAACACCATATATTTT | CASSHRTGGNTIYF
TRBJ2-5 | TRBV7-2 | NA | NA | TGTGCCAGCAGCTCGGGACCCTTGGGGACCCAGTACTTC | CASSSGPLGTQYF
TRBJ1-1 | TRBV29-1 | TRBD1 | NA | TGCGGCGTTTTCCGGACAGGATCCTATAATGAAGCTTTCTTT | CGVFRTGSYNEAFF
TRBJ2-2 | TRBV29-1 | NA | NA | TGCAGCGTTAACAGGGACACCGGGGAGCTGTTTTTT | CSVNRDTGELFF
TRBJ2-2 | TRBV30 | TRBD1 | NA | TGTGCCTGGAGTCCCGCCCGGACAGGGGGTAACGGGGAGCTGTTTTTT | CAWSPARTGGNGELFF
TRBJ2-1 | TRBV5-1 | TRBD2 | few | TGCGCCAGCAGCTTCACTAGCGGTGCCTACAATGAGCAGTTCTTC | CASSFTSGAYNEQFF